This T cell receptor beta chain was recovered during a study of cytomegalovirus exposure and HLA in healthy donors. Whole-study results and caveats: Researchers reported in a later analysis that a missense DCLRE1C variant was tied to TCR beta V- and J-gene trimming. It was reportedly the case that the classifier diagnosed cytomegalovirus status with high specificity and sensitivity. Rarity marked most TCR sequences, yet some public TCRs occurred in many donors. Apparent HLA restriction characterized most CMV-associated TCR beta chains in a later analysis.

This clone was seen just once. As yet, its antigen is unknown. The PCR employed 60 Vbeta primers together with 13 Jbeta primers. Assay: immunoSEQ multiplex PCR; the TCRdb copy retains only in-frame clones and omits some. The sample lists roughly 180,000 clones, 70% to 90% seen once, with approximately 0.8% in the top ten. The CDR3 is 15 residues long. Trimming pared 3 bases from V and 7 bases from J, leaving 15 bases between. Looked up from germline, CDR1 is LGHNA and CDR2 is YNFKEQ. Sequenced sample: PBMCs. This receptor was obtained from a woman aged 18-35 years in good health and CMV-seronegative. V and J are TRBV4-2 and TRBJ2-2; a weak D match, TRBD1 (6 bases). The CDR3 nucleotides are TGTGCCAGCAGCCAGGGGAACAGGGAAGGCGGGGAGCTGTTTTTT. It is translated as CASSQGNREGGELFF.